The sequence of this T cell receptor (beta chain) was determined in a study of blood T cells in healthy people across ages. Trimming pared 1 base from V and 7 bases from J, leaving 14 bases between. The CDR3 totals 15 residues. Germline assignment: CDR1 MNHNS and CDR2 SASEGT. As for this clonotype: Its antigen remains unidentified.

Then a second PCR, running roughly 7 to 11 cycles, was carried out with a sample-barcoded 5' primer and a J-beta primer mix. TCRdb analysed the 5' RACE reads with MiXCR anew, one entry per CDR3 protein. The data show approximately 780,000 distinct CDR3 sequences, with roughly 24% seen just once and under 3% held by the top ten. Study conclusions and caveats: With age, beta diversity per million T cells declined roughly linearly, significantly by roughly 40.

This sample was shared with a second study, whose subject was T cells of mothers and their children.

The source material was blood. The sequence derives from a boy between 10 and 17 years old in good health. The rearrangement joins TRBV6-1 to TRBJ2-1; D not certain. The CDR3 bases are TGTGCCAGCAGTGAAGAAGGCCACGCACGGAATGAGCAGTTCTTC. This sequence encodes CASSEEGHARNEQFF.